These 31 T cell receptor beta chains share one sample of origin, sequenced in a study of blood T cell repertoires in COVID-19. Profiled with immunoSEQ multiplex PCR; TCRdb holds only in-frame clones, not every one. This table holds roughly 250,000 clones, roughly 80% found once. Source material: peripheral blood. The source of these receptors is a woman over 75 with active or convalescent COVID-19.

V usage is TRBV21-1 and J usage is TRBJ2-7; the table's TRBD1 call for D was not verified on the DNA. TRBV21-1 is annotated as a pseudogene. The CDR3 runs to 14 residues. The CDR3 protein is CASNPGQGFFGQYF. CDR3 bases: TGTGCCAGCAACCCGGGACAGGGGTTTTTCGGGCAGTACTTC.

The rearrangement links TRBV28 to TRBJ2-7, with D perhaps TRBD2 (5 bases). Trimming cost V 7 bases and J 1 base, with 17 bases left between them. CDR1 is MDHEN and CDR2 is SYDVKM in the germline V gene. The CDR3 consists of 15 residues. CDR3 nucleotide sequence: TGTGCCAGCAACCTTGCCGGTGGGAGATCCTACGAGCAGTACTTC. Protein product: CASNLAGGRSYEQYF.

This clone was seen a handful of times. The rearrangement joins TRBV28 to TRBJ1-1; TRBD1 might be the D (5 bases). Germline V gives CDR1 MDHEN, CDR2 SYDVKM. The CDR3 is 13 amino acids. Trimming took off 5 bases at V and 4 bases at J, with 11 bases between the two ends. Here the CDR3 DNA reads TGTGCCAGCAGTCGGACGGGACTCACTGAAGCTTTCTTT. Residues: CASSRTGLTEAFF.

The chain couples TRBV15 to TRBJ2-5; no reliable D call. V was shortened by 5 bases and J by 1 base, with 11 bases between the two germline ends. This CDR3 spans 14 amino acids. Germline values: CDR1 LNHNV, CDR2 YYDKDF (reference sequence). CDR3 protein: CATSPRMSQETQYF. The DNA of the CDR3 is TGTGCCACCAGCCCCCGAATGAGCCAAGAGACCCAGTACTTC. Complete variable domain (other parts from reference TRBV15 and TRBJ2-5): DAMVIQNPRYQVTQFGKPVTLSCSQTLNHNVMYWYQQKSSQAPKLLFHYYDKDFNNEADTPDNFQSRRPNTSFCFLDIRSPGLGDTAMYLCATSPRMSQETQYFGPGTRLLVL.

The genes are TRBV7-9 and TRBJ2-1; 10 positions match TRBD2. V gave up 5 bases and J gave up 8 bases; unmatched junction bases: 9. This CDR3 has 15 amino acids. CDR1 is SEHNR and CDR2 is FQNEAQ in the germline V gene (reference sequence). The CDR3 nucleotides are TGTGCCAGCAGCGCCTACAGCGGGGGGGCCGATGAGCAGTTCTTC. The encoded protein is CASSAYSGGADEQFF.

This chain joins TRBV12-3 or TRBV12-4 and TRBJ1-2; TRBD1 is a possible D gene (5 bases). This CDR3 spans 13 amino acids. V lost 7 bases to trimming and J lost 5 bases, with 14 bases between them. CDR3 bases: TGTGCCAGCACCCCGGGGGGAACTTATGGCTACACCTTC. Encoded protein: CASTPGGTYGYTF.

Only a few counts were recorded for this clone. This rearrangement joins TRBV5-1 to TRBJ1-4; D call uncertain. V gave up 4 bases and J gave up 8 bases, with 15 bases separating them. Germline-derived CDR1 and CDR2 are SGHRS and YFSETQ. The CDR3 loop spans 14 amino acids. CDR3 sequence reads: CASSTNAAGEKLFF. The CDR3 DNA sequence: TGCGCCAGCAGCACAAATGCCGCGGGAGAAAAACTGTTTTTT.

The CDR3 protein is CASSEAGRFNIQYF. The CDR3 coding sequence is TGTGCCAGCAGTGAAGCTGGCAGGTTTAACATTCAGTACTTC. The gene calls are TRBV2 and TRBJ2-4, with unresolved D. V was cut by 0 bases and J by 7 bases, with 10 bases left in between. The CDR3 is made up of 14 amino acids. Germline V gene data show CDR1 as SNHLY and CDR2 as FYNNEI. Variable domain in full (rest from reference TRBV2 and TRBJ2-4): EPEVTQTPSHQVTQMGQEVILRCVPISNHLYFYWYRQILGQKVEFLVSFYNNEISEKSEIFDDQFSVERPDGSNFTLKIRSTKLEDSAMYFCASSEAGRFNIQYFGAGTRLSVL.

The chain has TRBV18 and TRBJ1-6; a weak D match, TRBD1 (6 bases). Germline CDR1 and CDR2: KGHSH and LQKENI. This CDR3 contains 14 residues. The ends were cut back, 8 bases at V and 4 bases at J, with 12 bases in the middle. CDR3 loop: CASKQGPYNSPLHF. The CDR3 DNA is TGTGCCAGCAAACAGGGCCCTTATAATTCACCCCTCCACTTT.

To note about this clone: In the same sample, other DNA sequences code for this CDR3. This rearrangement joins TRBV3-1 (or the pseudogene TRBV3-2) to TRBJ2-5; the match to TRBD1 covers 7 bases. The germline V gene encodes CDR1 LGHDT and CDR2 YNNKEL (reference sequence). The CDR3 loop spans 15 amino acids. V was clipped by 0 bases and J by 5 bases; unmatched bases: 6. CDR3 sequence reads: CASSQELTGIETQYF. The CDR3 DNA sequence: TGTGCCAGCAGCCAAGAGCTGACAGGGATCGAGACCCAGTACTTC.

This clone was counted a few times. The V gene is TRBV28, the J gene TRBJ2-1; 7 bases are shared with TRBD2. Germline V gene data show CDR1 as MDHEN and CDR2 as SYDVKM. Trimming removed 5 bases from V and 4 bases from J; junction bases left unmatched: 11. The CDR3 runs to 16 residues. The CDR3 region has the DNA TGTGCCAGCAGTCCCCGGACTAGAAAAAAATACAATGAGCAGTTCTTC. Its protein product is CASSPRTRKKYNEQFF.

The V gene is TRBV6-5, the J gene TRBJ1-6; TRBD1 aligns across 8 bases. Germline trimming cut 7 bases from V and 4 bases from J; bases unmatched to any gene: 3. The CDR3 runs 14 residues. CDR1 is MNHEY, CDR2 SVGAGI, per germline. The CDR3 DNA is TGTGCCAGCACCGGGACAGGTTATAATTCACCCCTCCACTTT. Protein sequence: CASTGTGYNSPLHF.

The chain uses TRBV27 and TRBJ2-5; no clear D. The germline V gene has CDR1 MNHEY and CDR2 SMNVEV (reference sequence). The CDR3 totals 14 residues. Trimming left V 6 bases short and J 0 bases short, with 11 bases between. The CDR3 loop reads CASSRPGYQETQYF. In DNA form, the CDR3 reads TGTGCCAGCAGCCGCCCAGGTTACCAAGAGACCCAGTACTTC.

CDR3 residues: CASSPSQETQYF. CDR3 coding DNA: TGTGCCAGCAGTCCGAGTCAAGAGACCCAGTACTTC. The V gene is TRBV12-3 or TRBV12-4, the J gene TRBJ2-5, with no clear D. V was shortened by 5 bases and J by 2 bases, with 6 bases between the two germline ends. The CDR3 totals 12 residues.

This sequence joins TRBV29-1 and TRBJ2-7; 8 bases match TRBD1. After removal of 5 bases from V and 2 bases from J, the junction contained 8 bases not matched to a gene. In germline, CDR1 is SQVTM, CDR2 ANQGSEA. The CDR3 sequence is 14 residues long. CDR3 DNA: TGCAGCGTTAGTTCCGGGACAGGAGCCTACGAGCAGTACTTC. Translation: CSVSSGTGAYEQYF.

The chain recombines TRBV11-2 with TRBJ2-1, with TRBD2 as a possible D gene (6 bases). Germline V gives CDR1 SGHAT, CDR2 FQNNGV. There are 15 residues in the CDR3. The ends were cut back, 5 bases at V and 6 bases at J, with 17 bases in the middle. The CDR3: CASSPKRVIANEQFF. In DNA, the CDR3 is TGTGCCAGCAGCCCCAAGCGGGTTATCGCCAATGAGCAGTTCTTC. Full variable domain (outside the CDR3, taken from reference TRBV11-2 and TRBJ2-1): EAGVAQSPRYKIIEKRQSVAFWCNPISGHATLYWYQQILGQGPKLLIQFQNNGVVDDSQLPKDRFSAERLKGVDSTLKIQPAKLEDSAVYLCASSPKRVIANEQFFGPGTRLTVL.

J is TRBJ1-2 and V is TRBV23-1; 9 bases match TRBD1. TRBV23-1 belongs to the ORF category, with a function that is uncertain. The CDR3 is made up of 14 amino acids. The trim removed 2 bases at V and 6 bases at J, leaving 4 bases unmatched. CDR3 residues: CASSQTGQGNGYTF. The CDR3 nucleotides are TGCGCCAGCAGTCAAACGGGACAGGGCAATGGCTACACCTTC.

This clone has more than one count but fewer than ten. V usage is TRBV21-1 and J usage is TRBJ2-3; TRBD2 is taken as the D call from the table, unchecked against the DNA. TRBV21-1 is shown as a pseudogene. The CDR3 length is 15 residues. The CDR3 nucleotides read TGTGCCAGCAGCATACTAGCGAGCTGCACAGATACGCAGTATTTT. Translating it yields CASSILASCTDTQYF.

J is TRBJ1-1 and V is TRBV27, with TRBD1 matching over 7 bases. V shed 7 bases and J 7 bases; nucleotides not matched to a gene: 18. CDR3 length equals 16 residues. Germline assignment: CDR1 MNHEY and CDR2 SMNVEV (reference sequence). CDR3 sequence (DNA): TGTGCCAGCAAGGCCTCCACGGGACAGAGACTCCGTGAAGCTTTCTTT. The encoded protein is CASKASTGQRLREAFF.

The chain links TRBV2 to TRBJ2-5, with TRBD2 as a possible D gene (6 bases). The V and J ends lost 6 bases and 3 bases respectively, with 17 bases between them. Germline loops: CDR1 SNHLY, CDR2 FYNNEI. This CDR3 has 15 residues. CDR3 coding DNA: TGTGCCAGCAGGGGCCTCGGGACTGCGGAAGAGACCCAGTACTTC. Translated: CASRGLGTAEETQYF.

J is TRBJ1-4 and V is TRBV5-1; 8 bases are a match to TRBD1. The CDR3 runs to 17 residues. Trimming cost V 4 bases and J 0 bases; bases outside gene matches: 8. In germline, CDR1 is SGHRS, CDR2 YFSETQ. CDR3: CASSADRDYATNEKLFF. CDR3 bases: TGCGCCAGCAGCGCGGACAGGGATTATGCAACTAATGAAAAACTGTTTTTT.

The chain couples TRBV23-1 to TRBJ1-6; tentatively, D is TRBD1 (5 bases). TRBV23-1 has ORF status, its function being uncertain. V gave up 4 bases and J gave up 0 bases, with 10 bases separating them. This CDR3 comprises 16 residues. CDR3 region: CASSRRGCSYNSPLHF. The CDR3 coding sequence is TGCGCCAGCAGTCGAAGGGGCTGCTCCTATAATTCACCCCTCCACTTT.

The V call is TRBV5-1, the J call TRBJ1-2; D is uncertain. V shed 4 bases and J shed 4 bases, with 23 bases lying between them. Germline CDR1 reads SGHRS; CDR2 reads YFSETQ. This CDR3 region has 17 residues. This CDR3 is CASSGYLGRQDTYGYTF. DNA for the CDR3: TGCGCCAGCAGCGGTTATCTTGGGCGACAAGATACCTATGGCTACACCTTC.

This clone was detected a few times. This chain links TRBV29-1 with TRBJ2-5; 9 nucleotides match TRBD2. CDR3 length: 14 residues. The J segment lost 9 bases and the V segment lost 4 bases, leaving 12 bases of the junction unmatched. CDR1 is SQVTM and CDR2 is ANQGSEA in the germline V gene. CDR3 in DNA: TGCAGCGTTGCGGGGCTAGCGGGGCCCTCGGCCCAGTACTTC. Translating it yields CSVAGLAGPSAQYF.

The gene calls are TRBV11-2 and TRBJ2-6; TRBD1 agrees at 7 bases. Trimming cost V 6 bases and J 2 bases; bases outside gene matches: 4. There are 15 residues in the CDR3. Germline loops: CDR1 SGHAT, CDR2 FQNNGV. The CDR3 reads CASRVTGAGANVLTF. The CDR3 DNA sequence: TGTGCCAGCAGGGTTACAGGGGCTGGGGCCAACGTCCTGACTTTC.

V usage is TRBV18 and J usage is TRBJ2-1, with 7 bases identical to TRBD2. The CDR3 consists of 14 residues. CDR1 and CDR2 (germline): KGHSH, LQKENI. V lost 3 bases to trimming and J lost 7 bases; unmatched junction nucleotides: 6. In nucleotides, the CDR3 is TGTGCCAGCTCACCTCGGGGGGAGAGGAATGAGCAGTTCTTC. Translation: CASSPRGERNEQFF.

The V and J genes are TRBV2 and TRBJ2-7, with 8 bases that match TRBD2. Trimming took 7 bases from V and 3 from J; bases not matched to a gene: 8. CDR3 length: 14 residues. The V gene's germline CDR1 is SNHLY and CDR2 FYNNEI. CDR3 bases: TGTGCCAGCAAGCGGGGGAAAGCGGTCTACGAGCAGTACTTC. Its translation: CASKRGKAVYEQYF. Full variable domain (outside the CDR3, taken from reference TRBV2 and TRBJ2-7): EPEVTQTPSHQVTQMGQEVILRCVPISNHLYFYWYRQILGQKVEFLVSFYNNEISEKSEIFDDQFSVERPDGSNFTLKIRSTKLEDSAMYFCASKRGKAVYEQYFGPGTRLTVT.

J is TRBJ1-1 and V is TRBV14; possibly TRBD1 for D (5 bases). V was pared by 5 bases and J by 2 bases, with 12 bases between. The CDR3 contains 14 residues. Per germline, CDR1 SGHDN and CDR2 FVKESK. DNA for the CDR3: TGTGCCAGCAGCTACGTTGGGGCAAACACTGAAGCTTTCTTT. This translates into CASSYVGANTEAFF. Full variable domain (outside the CDR3, taken from reference TRBV14 and TRBJ1-1): EAGVTQFPSHSVIEKGQTVTLRCDPISGHDNLYWYRRVMGKEIKFLLHFVKESKQDESGMPNNRFLAERTGGTYSTLKVQPAELEDSGVYFCASSYVGANTEAFFGQGTRLTVV.

Only one count was recorded for this clone. The chain employs TRBV7-8 and TRBJ2-2, with TRBD1 matching over 7 bases. This CDR3 has 15 amino acids. With 7 bases clipped from V and 4 bases from J, the junction kept 9 bases outside the gene matches. In germline, CDR1 is SGHVS, CDR2 FQNEAQ. The CDR3: CASTVTDRVTGELFF. DNA for the CDR3: TGTGCCAGCACCGTAACCGACAGGGTCACCGGGGAGCTGTTTTTT.

The chain joins TRBV19 to TRBJ2-3, with 10 bases fitting TRBD1. This CDR3 contains 16 residues. V was clipped by 5 bases and J by 0 bases; unmatched bases: 5. The germline V gene encodes CDR1 LNHDA and CDR2 SQIVND (reference sequence). CDR3 loop: CASSGRTGGSTDTQYF. The DNA of the CDR3 is TGTGCCAGTAGTGGGCGGACAGGGGGTAGCACAGATACGCAGTATTTT. Full variable domain (outside the CDR3, taken from reference TRBV19 and TRBJ2-3): DGGITQSPKYLFRKEGQNVTLSCEQNLNHDAMYWYRQDPGQGLRLIYYSQIVNDFQKGDIAEGYSVSREKKESFPLTVTSAQKNPTAFYLCASSGRTGGSTDTQYFGPGTRLTVL.

The chain carries TRBV7-2 and TRBJ2-1; 10 nucleotides align to TRBD2. Germline-derived CDR1 and CDR2 are SGHTA and FQGNSA. J lost 4 bases, V lost 5 bases, and 5 bases had no gene match. The CDR3 has 15 amino acids. The CDR3 DNA reads as TGTGCCAGCAGCCAAGCGGGAGGGGGATACAATGAGCAGTTCTTC. This encodes CASSQAGGGYNEQFF.